This TCR beta chain is from a study of metastatic and nonmetastatic thyroid tumors. Every patient underwent thyroid surgery untreated. Via MiXCR, TCRdb re-called the PCR reads. Of under 5,500 clones listed, around 25% are singletons. About this clone itself: An end of the junction does not agree with germline; a read error may underlie this.

CDR3 length: 17 residues. The germline V gene has CDR1 SGHAT and CDR2 FQNNGV. This chain connects TRBV11-2 to TRBJ1-2; D is perhaps TRBD1 (5 bases). The sequence was collected from a female donor with papillary thyroid cancer or a benign thyroid nodule (not recorded which). Some clones in this sample may be carry-over from other donors' samples. The sequencing sample was made of adjacent normal tissue. The CDR3 reads CASSLGVTEFTNYGYTF. Written as DNA, the CDR3 is TGCGCCAGCAGCTTAGGGGTGACAGAGTTTACTAACTATGGCTACACCTTC.